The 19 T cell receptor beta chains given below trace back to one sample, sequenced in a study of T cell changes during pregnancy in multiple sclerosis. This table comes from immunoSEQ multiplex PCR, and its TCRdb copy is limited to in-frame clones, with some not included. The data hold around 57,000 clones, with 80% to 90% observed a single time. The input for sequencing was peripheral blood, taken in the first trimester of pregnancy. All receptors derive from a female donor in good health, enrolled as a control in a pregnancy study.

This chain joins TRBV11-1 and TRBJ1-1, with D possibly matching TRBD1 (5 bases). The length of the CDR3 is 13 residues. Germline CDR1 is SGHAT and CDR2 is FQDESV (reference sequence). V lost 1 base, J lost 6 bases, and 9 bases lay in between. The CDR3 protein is CASSLGQKAEAFF. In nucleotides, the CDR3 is TGTGCCAGCAGCTTAGGACAGAAGGCTGAAGCTTTCTTT.

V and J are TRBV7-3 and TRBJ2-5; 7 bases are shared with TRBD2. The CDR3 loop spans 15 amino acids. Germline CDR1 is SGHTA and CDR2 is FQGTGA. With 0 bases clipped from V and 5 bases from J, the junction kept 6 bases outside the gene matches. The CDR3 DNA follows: TGTGCCAGCAGCTTAACTAGGGGAGGGGAGGAGACCCAGTACTTC. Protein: CASSLTRGGEETQYF.

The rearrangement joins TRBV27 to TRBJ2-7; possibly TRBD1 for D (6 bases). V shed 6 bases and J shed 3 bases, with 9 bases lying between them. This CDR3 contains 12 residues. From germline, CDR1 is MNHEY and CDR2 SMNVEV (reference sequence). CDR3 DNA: TGTGCCAGCAGCACAGGGTTCTACGAGCAGTACTTC. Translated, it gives CASSTGFYEQYF.

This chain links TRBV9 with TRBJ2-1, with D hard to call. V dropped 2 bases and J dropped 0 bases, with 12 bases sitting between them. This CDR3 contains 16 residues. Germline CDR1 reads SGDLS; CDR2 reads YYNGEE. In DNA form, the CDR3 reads TGTGCCAGCAGCGTGAACAATCCAAGCTCCTACAATGAGCAGTTCTTC. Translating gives CASSVNNPSSYNEQFF.

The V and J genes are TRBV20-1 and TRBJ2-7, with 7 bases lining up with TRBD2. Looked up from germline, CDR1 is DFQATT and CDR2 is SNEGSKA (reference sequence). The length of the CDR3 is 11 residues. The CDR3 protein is CSLGGTHEQYF. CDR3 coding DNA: TGCAGCCTGGGGGGGACCCACGAGCAGTACTTC.

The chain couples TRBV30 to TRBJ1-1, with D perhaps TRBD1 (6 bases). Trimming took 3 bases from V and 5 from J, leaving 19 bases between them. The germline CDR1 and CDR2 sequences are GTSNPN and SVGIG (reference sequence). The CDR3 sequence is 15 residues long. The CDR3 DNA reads TGTGCCTGGAGGAATTACAGGGTTTTGAGAACTGAAGCTTTCTTT. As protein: CAWRNYRVLRTEAFF.

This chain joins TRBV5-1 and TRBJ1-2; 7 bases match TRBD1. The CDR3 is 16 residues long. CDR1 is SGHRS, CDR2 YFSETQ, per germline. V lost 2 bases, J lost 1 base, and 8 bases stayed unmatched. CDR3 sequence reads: CASSFSTTGVNYGYTF. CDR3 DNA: TGCGCCAGCAGCTTTTCAACTACAGGGGTTAACTATGGCTACACCTTC.

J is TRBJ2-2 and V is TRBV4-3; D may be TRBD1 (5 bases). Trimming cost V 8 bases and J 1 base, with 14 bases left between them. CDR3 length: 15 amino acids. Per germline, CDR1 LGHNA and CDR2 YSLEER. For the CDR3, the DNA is TGCGCCAGCTCGGAAGACAGCCAGAACACCGGGGAGCTGTTTTTT. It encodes CASSEDSQNTGELFF.

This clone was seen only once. CDR3 amino acids: CASSKGYLGSRDTEAFF. The CDR3 coding sequence is TGCGCCAGCTCAAAGGGGTACCTGGGAAGCAGAGACACTGAAGCTTTCTTT. The chain is built from TRBV4-3 and TRBJ1-1; TRBD1 might be the D (5 bases). The germline V gene encodes CDR1 LGHNA and CDR2 YSLEER. V lost 8 bases, J lost 3 bases, and 25 bases lay in between. The CDR3 is made up of 17 amino acids.

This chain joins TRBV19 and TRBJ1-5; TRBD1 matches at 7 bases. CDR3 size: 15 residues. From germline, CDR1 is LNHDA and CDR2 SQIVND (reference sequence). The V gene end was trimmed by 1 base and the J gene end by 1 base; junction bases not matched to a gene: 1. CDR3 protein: CASSIAQGSNQPQHF. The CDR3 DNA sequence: TGTGCCAGTAGTATAGCACAGGGGAGCAATCAGCCCCAGCATTTT.

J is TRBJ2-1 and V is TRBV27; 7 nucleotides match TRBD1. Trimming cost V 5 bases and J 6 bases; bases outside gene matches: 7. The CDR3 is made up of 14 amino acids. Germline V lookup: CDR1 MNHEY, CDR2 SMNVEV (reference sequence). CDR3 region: CASSHRGLVNEQFF. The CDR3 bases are TGTGCCAGCAGTCACAGGGGTTTGGTCAATGAGCAGTTCTTC.

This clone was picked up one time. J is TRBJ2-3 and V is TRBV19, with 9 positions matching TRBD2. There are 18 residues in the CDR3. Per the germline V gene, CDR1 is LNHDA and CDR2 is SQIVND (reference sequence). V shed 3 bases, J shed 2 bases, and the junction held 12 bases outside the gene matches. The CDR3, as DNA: TGTGCCAGTAGTATCCTCGGGGAGCGGGGGGCTTACACAGATACGCAGTATTTT. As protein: CASSILGERGAYTDTQYF.

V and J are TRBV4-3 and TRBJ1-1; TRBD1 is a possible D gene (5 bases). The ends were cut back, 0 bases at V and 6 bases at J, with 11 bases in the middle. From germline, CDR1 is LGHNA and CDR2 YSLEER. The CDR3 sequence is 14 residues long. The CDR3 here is CASSQEPGGSEAFF. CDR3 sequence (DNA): TGCGCCAGCAGCCAAGAGCCTGGGGGGTCTGAAGCTTTCTTT.

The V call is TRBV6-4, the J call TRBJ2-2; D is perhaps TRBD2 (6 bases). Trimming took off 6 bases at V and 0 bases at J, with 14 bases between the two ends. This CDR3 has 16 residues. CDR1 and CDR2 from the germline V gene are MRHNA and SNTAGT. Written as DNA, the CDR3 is TGTGCCAGCAGCCCCGCCGGGGGATCGAACACCGGGGAGCTGTTTTTT. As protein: CASSPAGGSNTGELFF.

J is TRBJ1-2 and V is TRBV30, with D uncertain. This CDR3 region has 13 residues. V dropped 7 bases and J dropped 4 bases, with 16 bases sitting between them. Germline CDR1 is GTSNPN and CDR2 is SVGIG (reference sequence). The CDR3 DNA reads TGTGCCTCCGAACCCCGGGAAGTCTATGGCTACACCTTC. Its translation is CASEPREVYGYTF.

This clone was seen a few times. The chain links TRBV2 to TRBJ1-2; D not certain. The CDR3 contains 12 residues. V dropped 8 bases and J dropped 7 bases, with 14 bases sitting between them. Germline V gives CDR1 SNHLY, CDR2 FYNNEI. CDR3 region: CASLTGEGGYTF. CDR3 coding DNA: TGTGCCAGCCTAACCGGGGAGGGTGGCTACACCTTC. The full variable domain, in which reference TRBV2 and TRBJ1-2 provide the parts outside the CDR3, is EPEVTQTPSHQVTQMGQEVILRCVPISNHLYFYWYRQILGQKVEFLVSFYNNEISEKSEIFDDQFSVERPDGSNFTLKIRSTKLEDSAMYFCASLTGEGGYTFGSGTRLTVV.

The CDR3 DNA is TGTGCCAGCAGTGAAGTACTAGCCCCCGGGGAGCTGTTTTTT. Translated, it gives CASSEVLAPGELFF. This chain uses TRBV6-1 with TRBJ2-2; D perhaps matches TRBD2 (6 bases). In germline, CDR1 is MNHNS, CDR2 SASEGT. Trimming stripped 1 base from V and 6 bases from J, with 9 bases between. The CDR3 is 14 amino acids.

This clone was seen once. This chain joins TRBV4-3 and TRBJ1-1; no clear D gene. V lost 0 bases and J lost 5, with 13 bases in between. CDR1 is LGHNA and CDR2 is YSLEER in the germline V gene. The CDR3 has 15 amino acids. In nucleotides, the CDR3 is TGCGCCAGCAGCCAAGATTTGCGGGGTTTGACTGAAGCTTTCTTT. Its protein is CASSQDLRGLTEAFF.

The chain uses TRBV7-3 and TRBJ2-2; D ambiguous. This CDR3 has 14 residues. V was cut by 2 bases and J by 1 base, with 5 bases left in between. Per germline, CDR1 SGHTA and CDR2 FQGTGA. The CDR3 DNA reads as TGTGCCAGCAGCTTATCAGGGAACACCGGGGAGCTGTTTTTT. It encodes CASSLSGNTGELFF.